These T cell receptor beta chains were read from a single sample in a study of T cell repertoires in cytomegalovirus infection. For these TCRs, the target antigens are not known. One entry per CDR3 protein results from TCRdb running MiXCR on the reads. In the table there are roughly 49,000 distinct CDR3 sequences, about a fifth of which are singletons. The sample consisted of CD8+ T cells from cultured PBMCs, taken from culture after CMV antigen stimulation. The receptors here all came from a human donor in good health (CMV status not recorded). Some clones in this sample may be carry-over from other donors' samples. Both conserved end residues are part of each CDR3. The D gene is left open where the match is weak. Expanded clones are given a class, and other clones once, few, many or no size at all.

clone size: few
D gene: -
V gene: TRBV5-1
J gene: TRBJ1-1
CDR3 DNA: TGCGCCAGCAGCTTGGCCTGGGGCAACACTGAAGCTTTCTTT
CDR3 protein: CASSLAWGNTEAFF

clone size: few
D gene: TRBD2
V gene: TRBV12-3/TRBV12-4
J gene: TRBJ2-7
CDR3 DNA: TGTGCCAGCAGCCCCTCGGGAGGGAAGGGCAGCTACGAGCAGTACTTC
CDR3 protein: CASSPSGGKGSYEQYF

clone size: many
D gene: -
V gene: TRBV25-1
J gene: TRBJ2-3
CDR3 DNA: TGTGCCAGCAGCCGCGGAGATACGCAGTATTTT
CDR3 protein: CASSRGDTQYF

clone size: many
D gene: -
V gene: TRBV20-1
J gene: TRBJ1-2
CDR3 DNA: TGCAGTGCTAGGTCCCGTTACTATGGCTACACCTTC
CDR3 protein: CSARSRYYGYTF

clone size: -
D gene: -
V gene: TRBV2
J gene: TRBJ1-1
CDR3 DNA: TGTGCCAGCAGCGCCAAAACCCTGACAGATCAGAACACTGAAGCTTTCTTT
CDR3 protein: CASSAKTLTDQNTEAFF

clone size: -
D gene: -
V gene: TRBV18
J gene: TRBJ2-1
CDR3 DNA: TGTGCCACCAGGGAGGAGGTGGGACGGGTCTACAATGAGCAGTTCTTC
CDR3 protein: CATREEVGRVYNEQFF

clone size: -
D gene: -
V gene: TRBV27
J gene: TRBJ1-6
CDR3 DNA: TGTGCCAGCAGTACCGGTAATTCACCCCTCCACTTT
CDR3 protein: CASSTGNSPLHF

clone size: -
D gene: -
V gene: TRBV5-4
J gene: TRBJ2-5
CDR3 DNA: TGTGCCAGCAGCTCTCGGGGGCTCCAAGAGACCCAGTACTTC
CDR3 protein: CASSSRGLQETQYF

clone size: few
D gene: TRBD1
V gene: TRBV7-6
J gene: TRBJ2-5
CDR3 DNA: TGTGCCAGCAGTTTCTCGACAGGGTCCCAAGAGACCCAGTACTTC
CDR3 protein: CASSFSTGSQETQYF

clone size: few
D gene: -
V gene: TRBV5-1
J gene: TRBJ2-1
CDR3 DNA: TGCGCCAGCAGTAGCAGAAGGGGGAGCTCCTACAATGAGCAGTTCTTC
CDR3 protein: CASSSRRGSSYNEQFF

clone size: -
D gene: TRBD1
V gene: TRBV24-1
J gene: TRBJ2-1
CDR3 DNA: TGTGCCACCACCCCCGGCGGACAGGGGCGCGGGGATGAGCAGTTCTTC
CDR3 protein: CATTPGGQGRGDEQFF

clone size: few
D gene: -
V gene: TRBV7-2
J gene: TRBJ1-4
CDR3 DNA: TGTGCCAGCAGCTCAGGGTTCATGTGGGAAAAACTGTTTTTT
CDR3 protein: CASSSGFMWEKLFF

clone size: -
D gene: -
V gene: TRBV7-6
J gene: TRBJ2-7
CDR3 DNA: TGTGCCAGCAGCCCCCGATCGGGGCCCCAATACGAGCAGTACTTC
CDR3 protein: CASSPRSGPQYEQYF

clone size: -
D gene: -
V gene: TRBV5-1
J gene: TRBJ1-1
CDR3 DNA: TGCGCCAGCAGCTTGGACTCAGGCACTGAAGCTTTCTTT
CDR3 protein: CASSLDSGTEAFF

clone size: few
D gene: -
V gene: TRBV7-2
J gene: TRBJ1-2
CDR3 DNA: TGTGCCAGCAGCCCAGTGGGTGGCTATGGCTACACCTTC
CDR3 protein: CASSPVGGYGYTF

clone size: few
D gene: TRBD2
V gene: TRBV7-8
J gene: TRBJ2-1
CDR3 DNA: TGTGCCAGCAGCGTGACTCTAGCGGTGTACAATGAGCAGTTCTTC
CDR3 protein: CASSVTLAVYNEQFF

clone size: -
D gene: -
V gene: TRBV28
J gene: TRBJ2-7
CDR3 DNA: TGTGCCAGCAGTTTTGGCCTAGCCAGCGAGCAGTACTTC
CDR3 protein: CASSFGLASEQYF

clone size: many
D gene: -
V gene: TRBV7-3
J gene: TRBJ2-1
CDR3 DNA: TGTGCCAGCAGCTTAAGCGGGTCCAGCTCCTACAATGAGCAGTTCTTC
CDR3 protein: CASSLSGSSSYNEQFF

clone size: few
D gene: TRBD2
V gene: TRBV7-2
J gene: TRBJ2-1
CDR3 DNA: TGTGCCAGCAGCTTTGGGGGAGCGGGAGACAATGAGCAGTTCTTC
CDR3 protein: CASSFGGAGDNEQFF

clone size: -
D gene: -
V gene: TRBV12-3/TRBV12-4
J gene: TRBJ2-1
CDR3 DNA: TGTGCCAGCAGTTTTGTAGAGGGGGAGCAGTTCTTC
CDR3 protein: CASSFVEGEQFF

clone size: few
D gene: TRBD2
V gene: TRBV20-1
J gene: TRBJ2-7
CDR3 DNA: TGCAGTGCTAGAGAGGTCACAGACCTAGCGGGAGGGGACGAGCAGTACTTC
CDR3 protein: CSAREVTDLAGGDEQYF

clone size: few
D gene: -
V gene: TRBV12-3/TRBV12-4
J gene: TRBJ1-2
CDR3 DNA: TGTGCCAGCAGCCCCGGTGGGGGGAATTCTAACTATGGCTACACCTTC
CDR3 protein: CASSPGGGNSNYGYTF

clone size: -
D gene: -
V gene: TRBV19
J gene: TRBJ2-7
CDR3 DNA: TGTGCCAGTAGTTATCGGGACACGACCTACGAGCAGTACTTC
CDR3 protein: CASSYRDTTYEQYF

clone size: -
D gene: -
V gene: TRBV6-5
J gene: TRBJ2-7
CDR3 DNA: TGTGCCAGCAGTTACTCGGGCCCGTACGACGAGCAGTACTTC
CDR3 protein: CASSYSGPYDEQYF

clone size: -
D gene: -
V gene: TRBV7-2
J gene: TRBJ2-7
CDR3 DNA: TGTGCCAGCAGCCCCTTAGCAGCGTACGAGCAGTACTTC
CDR3 protein: CASSPLAAYEQYF

clone size: -
D gene: TRBD2
V gene: TRBV27
J gene: TRBJ2-1
CDR3 DNA: TGTGCCAGCAGTTTTGGAAGCGGGAGACCCAATGAGCAGTTCTTC
CDR3 protein: CASSFGSGRPNEQFF

clone size: -
D gene: -
V gene: TRBV12-3/TRBV12-4
J gene: TRBJ2-2
CDR3 DNA: TGTGCCAGCAGTTTAAGCCAGATGAACACCGGGGAGCTGTTTTTT
CDR3 protein: CASSLSQMNTGELFF

clone size: -
D gene: -
V gene: TRBV20-1
J gene: TRBJ2-2
CDR3 DNA: TGCAGTGCTAGCGCCGAGCGGCAAACAGGGGAGCTGTTTTTT
CDR3 protein: CSASAERQTGELFF

clone size: -
D gene: -
V gene: TRBV7-6
J gene: TRBJ2-5
CDR3 DNA: TGTGCCAGCAGCTTTGAAGGAGAGACCCAGTACTTC
CDR3 protein: CASSFEGETQYF

clone size: few
D gene: -
V gene: TRBV20-1
J gene: TRBJ2-7
CDR3 DNA: TGCAGTGTACCCCTGGGGCGCGGAAGCTACGAGCAGTACTTC
CDR3 protein: CSVPLGRGSYEQYF

clone size: -
D gene: -
V gene: TRBV7-9
J gene: TRBJ1-2
CDR3 DNA: TGTGCCAGCGGCTCTCTACCCCCCCAGGGAGGCTACACCTTC
CDR3 protein: CASGSLPPQGGYTF

clone size: -
D gene: -
V gene: TRBV7-2
J gene: TRBJ2-7
CDR3 DNA: TGTGCCAGCAGCTTAGTTAGGGGGAACTACGAGCAGTACTTC
CDR3 protein: CASSLVRGNYEQYF

clone size: -
D gene: -
V gene: TRBV6-2/TRBV6-3
J gene: TRBJ1-2
CDR3 DNA: TGTGCCAGCAGTTACTCGTATCGAACTAACTATGGCTACACCTTC
CDR3 protein: CASSYSYRTNYGYTF

clone size: few
D gene: -
V gene: TRBV6-2/TRBV6-3
J gene: TRBJ2-6
CDR3 DNA: TGTGCCAGCAGTTATGTCCCCCACTCTGGGGCCAACGTCCTGACTTTC
CDR3 protein: CASSYVPHSGANVLTF

clone size: few
D gene: -
V gene: TRBV7-6
J gene: TRBJ1-6
CDR3 DNA: TGTGCCAGCAGCTCGACAGCTACGAATTCACCCCTCCACTTT
CDR3 protein: CASSSTATNSPLHF

clone size: -
D gene: TRBD1
V gene: TRBV7-8
J gene: TRBJ2-7
CDR3 DNA: TGTGCCAGCAGCGCGGGACAGGGAGCATTCTACGAGCAGTACTTC
CDR3 protein: CASSAGQGAFYEQYF

clone size: few
D gene: TRBD2
V gene: TRBV7-2
J gene: TRBJ2-3
CDR3 DNA: TGTGCCAGCAGCTTAAACGCTGGGAGGGGACTAGCGGGAGACACAGATACGCAGTATTTT
CDR3 protein: CASSLNAGRGLAGDTDTQYF

clone size: few
D gene: -
V gene: TRBV6-5
J gene: TRBJ2-1
CDR3 DNA: TGTGCCAGCGGCCCCAGTGGGTACAATGAGCAGTTCTTC
CDR3 protein: CASGPSGYNEQFF

clone size: few
D gene: -
V gene: TRBV7-8
J gene: TRBJ2-5
CDR3 DNA: TGTGCCAGCAGCCTCGTAGTAGGGCAAGAGACCCAGTACTTC
CDR3 protein: CASSLVVGQETQYF

clone size: few
D gene: -
V gene: TRBV12-3/TRBV12-4
J gene: TRBJ2-2
CDR3 DNA: TGTGCCAGCACCTTTTATAGGGGGTACACCGGGGAGCTGTTTTTT
CDR3 protein: CASTFYRGYTGELFF

clone size: few
D gene: -
V gene: TRBV7-6
J gene: TRBJ1-1
CDR3 DNA: TGTGCCAGCAGCCCCGGACGACTGGATGGTGAAGCTTTCTTT
CDR3 protein: CASSPGRLDGEAFF